This T cell receptor beta chain was identified in a study of control samples from healthy donors and cancer patients. TCRdb's table, derived via immunoSEQ multiplex PCR, lists solely in-frame clones and lacks some. The repertoire holds 150,000 to 200,000 clones, with around nine tenths as singletons. The CDR3 extends over 12 amino acids. Germline V lookup: CDR1 MNHEY, CDR2 SVGEGT. The V and J ends lost 2 bases and 5 bases respectively, with 6 bases between them. This TCR was sampled from a man aged 25 to 45 in good health. Material: blood. This sequence joins TRBV6-2 or TRBV6-3 and TRBJ2-5; unclear D gene. The CDR3 spells CASSYVLETQYF. The CDR3 bases are TGTGCCAGCAGTTACGTTTTGGAGACCCAGTACTTC.